The clone carrying this TCR beta chain was seen only a few times. The sample originates from a study of blood T cell repertoires in COVID-19. Study-wide context: Acute and convalescent COVID-19 specimens originated in the United States, Italy and Spain.

The CDR3 is 13 residues long. J was trimmed by 6 bases and V by 6 bases; bases with no gene match: 5. Germline V gene lookup returns CDR1 WNHNN and CDR2 SYGVQD (reference sequence). How the authors handled the data: Reference gene primer amplification gave nucleated cell count estimates. Sequenced by immunoSEQ multiplex PCR; TCRdb stores in-frame clones only, minus some. Clonal size and the V and J genes are those of that table, whereas D and trimming came from the DNA. In the table there are about 42,000 clones, 89% of which are singletons. J is TRBJ2-7 and V is TRBV10-1; 10 bases are shared with TRBD1. The sequence came from a human donor in a cohort sampled during active COVID-19. Sequenced input: peripheral blood. The CDR3 is CASRGTGECEQYF. CDR3 bases: TGCGCCAGCAGGGGGACAGGGGAGTGCGAGCAGTACTTC.